This TCR beta chain came from a study of T cell repertoires in cytomegalovirus infection. Study information: HLA-C-restricted CMV epitopes, recently identified, and well-studied HLA-B-restricted ones were used by the study. CMV infection plus the matching HLA type was flagged by public TCR beta signatures.

Germline CDR1 is MRHNA and CDR2 is SNTAGT. The CDR3 loop spans 10 amino acids. The V and J ends lost 8 bases and 7 bases respectively, with 8 bases between them. TCRdb processed the reads anew with MiXCR; each CDR3 protein has one entry. The repertoire holds 750,000 to 950,000 distinct CDR3 sequences, with 29% as singletons. In regard to this clonotype: Its antigen is still unknown.

Study results and limitations: Accumulated public TCR beta family frequency recognized individuals carrying CMV together with the relevant HLA.

The chain uses TRBV6-4 and TRBJ1-1; D uncertain. Sequenced material: cultured CD8+ T cells from PBMCs, taken from culture after CMV antigen stimulation. The TCR originated in a human donor in good health (CMV status not recorded). Some clones in this sample may be carry-over from other donors' samples. CDR3 loop: CASQGGEAFF. The CDR3 nucleotides are TGTGCCAGCCAAGGAGGTGAAGCTTTCTTT.